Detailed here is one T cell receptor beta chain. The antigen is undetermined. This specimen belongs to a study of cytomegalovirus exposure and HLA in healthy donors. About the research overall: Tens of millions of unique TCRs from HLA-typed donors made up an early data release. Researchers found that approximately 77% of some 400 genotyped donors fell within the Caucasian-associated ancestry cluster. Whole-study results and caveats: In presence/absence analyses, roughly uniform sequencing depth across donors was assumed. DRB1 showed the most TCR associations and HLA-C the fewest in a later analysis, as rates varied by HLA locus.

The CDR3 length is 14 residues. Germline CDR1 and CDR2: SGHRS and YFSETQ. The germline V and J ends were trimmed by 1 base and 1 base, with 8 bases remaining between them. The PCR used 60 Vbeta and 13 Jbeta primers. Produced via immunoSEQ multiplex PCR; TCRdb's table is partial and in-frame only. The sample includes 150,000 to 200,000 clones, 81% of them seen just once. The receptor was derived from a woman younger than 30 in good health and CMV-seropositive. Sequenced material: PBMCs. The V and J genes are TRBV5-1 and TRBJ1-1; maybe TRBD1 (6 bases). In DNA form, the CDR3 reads TGCGCCAGCAGCTTGCCCAGGGGGAACACTGAAGCTTTCTTT. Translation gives CASSLPRGNTEAFF.